A selection of T cell receptor beta chains follows, all from one sample in a study of OX40 agonist ivuxolimab in advanced cancers. The data were produced by immunoSEQ multiplex PCR, yet TCRdb's version contains in-frame clones alone and is incomplete. The sample lists 20,000 to 30,000 clones, about 87% occurring once. The sample consisted of CD4+ or CD8+ T cells sorted from blood, taken in a trial of the OX40 agonist ivuxolimab. These receptors were taken from an adult with an advanced solid tumor such as melanoma, head and neck, liver or kidney cancer. The CDR3 runs from the conserved cysteine through the conserved F or W. The D gene is left open where the match is weak. The size field is filled for only some rows; it gives once, few, many or a size class.

>TRBV5-5|NA|TRBJ2-7|NA
TGTGCCAGCAGGCCAACAGGGACCCACGAGCAGTACTTC
CASRPTGTHEQYF
>TRBV7-2|TRBD1|TRBJ1-5|NA
TGTGCCAGCAGCTTAGATGCCAGGGGGGATCAGCCCCAGCATTTT
CASSLDARGDQPQHF
>TRBV6-5|NA|TRBJ1-6|NA
TGTGCCAGCAGTTACTCGTATGACTCACCCCTCCACTTT
CASSYSYDSPLHF
>TRBV11-2|NA|TRBJ2-3|NA
TGTGCCAGCAGCTTAACGGGGGACTCTAGCACAGATACGCAGTATTTT
CASSLTGDSSTDTQYF
>TRBV11-3|TRBD2|TRBJ2-2|NA
TGTGCCAGCAGCCCACCCGGGACTAGCGGGAGGTCCGGCGGGGAGCTGTTTTTT
CASSPPGTSGRSGGELFF
>TRBV10-3|TRBD2|TRBJ2-3|NA
TGTGCCATCAGTGAAGGTAGCGGGAGCACAGATACGCAGTATTTT
CAISEGSGSTDTQYF
>TRBV6-5|NA|TRBJ1-6|once
TGTGCCAGCAGTTACCTCTTGGGAAATAATTCACCCCTCCACTTT
CASSYLLGNNSPLHF
>TRBV10-3|TRBD2|TRBJ2-1|NA
TGTGCCATCAGTGAGTGGACTAGCGGACACAATGAGCAGTTCTTC
CAISEWTSGHNEQFF
>TRBV4-2|TRBD1|TRBJ1-4|NA
TGTGCCAGCAGCCAGGACAGGGGCGATAATGAAAAACTGTTTTTT
CASSQDRGDNEKLFF
>TRBV6-1|TRBD2|TRBJ2-1|NA
TGTGCCAGCACCGGACTAGCGGGAGGGAGCAATGAGCAGTTCTTC
CASTGLAGGSNEQFF
>TRBV5-1|NA|TRBJ2-2|NA
TGCGCCAGCAGCCCGGCTGGACAGCACACCGGGGAGCTGTTTTTT
CASSPAGQHTGELFF
>TRBV4-3|NA|TRBJ2-2|NA
TGCGCCAGCAGCCCATGGACAGAGAACACCGGGGAGCTGTTTTTT
CASSPWTENTGELFF
>TRBV29-1|NA|TRBJ2-3|NA
TGCAGCGTTGTCAGGCGGCTTAGCACAGATACGCAGTATTTT
CSVVRRLSTDTQYF
>TRBV19|TRBD2|TRBJ2-7|NA
TGTGCCAGTAGTTCGACTAGCGGGAGCGAGCAGTACTTC
CASSSTSGSEQYF
>TRBV15|NA|TRBJ2-5|NA
TGTGCCACCAGCAGAGATATCCAGGGAGAGACCCAGTACTTC
CATSRDIQGETQYF
>TRBV11-2|NA|TRBJ2-5|NA
TGTGCCAGCAGCGTTAGGGGGGGAGGCGGTAGGGAGACCCAGTACTTC
CASSVRGGGGRETQYF
>TRBV11-2|NA|TRBJ1-2|NA
TGTGCCAGCAGCTTGGCTAGTCAGTCCTATGGCTACACCTTC
CASSLASQSYGYTF
>TRBV30|NA|TRBJ2-6|NA
TGTGCTTGGAGTCCGAAACAGGGTTTCTCTGGGGCCAACGTCCTGACTTTC
CAWSPKQGFSGANVLTF
>TRBV27|NA|TRBJ1-1|NA
TGTGCCAGCAGCCCCAGTTTTGGAGCCGAAGCTTTCTTT
CASSPSFGAEAFF
>TRBV9|TRBD1|TRBJ2-2|NA
TGTGCCAGCAGCGTTAGGGACAGGCCATACACCGGGGAGCTGTTTTTT
CASSVRDRPYTGELFF
>TRBV10-3|NA|TRBJ2-1|NA
TGTGCCATCAGTGCGGCAGCTTCTAGTCACCCCCCCTACAATGAGCAGTTCTTC
CAISAAASSHPPYNEQFF
>TRBV7-9|TRBD2|TRBJ2-7|NA
TGTGCCAGCCAACCCTTAGCGGGAGCCTACGAGCAGTACTTC
CASQPLAGAYEQYF
>TRBV18|TRBD1|TRBJ2-7|NA
TGTGCCAGCTCACGAGGGGACAGGATCTATTCCCCCTACGAGCAGTACTTC
CASSRGDRIYSPYEQYF
>TRBV30|NA|TRBJ2-7|NA
TGTGCCTGGAGCGAGAACGAATGGTACGAGCAGTACTTC
CAWSENEWYEQYF
>TRBV9|NA|TRBJ1-3|NA
TGTGCCAGCAGCGTAGCAGGAGGGGGTCTAAACACCATATATTTT
CASSVAGGGLNTIYF
>TRBV30|NA|TRBJ2-7|NA
TGTGCCTTGAACCCGGTAATCCCCCACGAGCAGTACTTC
CALNPVIPHEQYF
>TRBV5-1|NA|TRBJ1-1|NA
TGCGCCAGCAGCCTGGACGCCCGGGGTATGGGCACTGAAGCTTTCTTT
CASSLDARGMGTEAFF
>TRBV30|NA|TRBJ2-5|NA
TGTGCCTGGAGTGTCTGGAGGGGGGGGCAAGAGACCCAGTACTTC
CAWSVWRGGQETQYF
>TRBV5-1|NA|TRBJ2-3|once
TGCGCCAGCAGCGTGGACATGTACACAGATACGCAGTATTTT
CASSVDMYTDTQYF
>TRBV7-8|NA|TRBJ1-5|few
TGTGCCAGCAGCTTAGCGCCTAATCAGCCCCAGCATTTT
CASSLAPNQPQHF
>TRBV10-3|NA|TRBJ2-7|NA
TGTGCCATCAGTGAGGGACAAAGGGGCTACGAGCAGTACTTC
CAISEGQRGYEQYF
>TRBV19|NA|TRBJ1-1|NA
TGTGCCAGTAACTTCCTCGGACAGAGTAACACTGAAGCTTTCTTT
CASNFLGQSNTEAFF
>TRBV19|NA|TRBJ2-1|NA
TGTGCCAGTAGCAAGGGGGATGGCTACAATGAGCAGTTCTTC
CASSKGDGYNEQFF
>TRBV19|NA|TRBJ2-2|NA
TGTGCCAGTAGTATAGCGCCGAGTCTGCTCCTCCCGAACACCGGGGAGCTGTTTTTT
CASSIAPSLLLPNTGELFF
>TRBV7-2|NA|TRBJ1-2|NA
TGTGCCAGCAGCTTAGAAGGGGTGGTGGGCTACACCTTC
CASSLEGVVGYTF
>TRBV5-6|NA|TRBJ1-2|once
TGTGCCAGCAGCCTTGGCGGGGGACGGCCCGCCTATGGCTACACCTTC
CASSLGGGRPAYGYTF
>TRBV4-1|TRBD1|TRBJ1-4|NA
TGCGCCAGCAGCTTGACAGGGGGCGCGGGTGAAAAACTGTTTTTT
CASSLTGGAGEKLFF
>TRBV6-5|NA|TRBJ1-1|NA
TGTGCCAGCAGTCCAACGTTAACAGGCCCCACTGAAGCTTTCTTT
CASSPTLTGPTEAFF
>TRBV25-1|NA|TRBJ1-2|few
TGTGCCAGCAGTGAGACCGGGACAAAAGCATTCTACACCTTC
CASSETGTKAFYTF
>TRBV6-6|TRBD2|TRBJ2-7|NA
TGTGCCAGCAGTTACTCTACTAGCGGGAGCTACGAGCAGTACTTC
CASSYSTSGSYEQYF
>TRBV4-1|TRBD1|TRBJ1-5|NA
TGCGCCAGCAGCGGTGGACAGGGAAATCAGCCCCAGCATTTT
CASSGGQGNQPQHF
>TRBV7-9|NA|TRBJ2-3|NA
TGTGCCAGCAGCCCCCTTAGCGGCACAGATACGCAGTATTTT
CASSPLSGTDTQYF
>TRBV10-3|TRBD1|TRBJ1-2|once
TGTGCCATCAGTGAGTCTTTCGTACGTTCCCGACAGGGGGAGAATGGCTACACCTTC
CAISESFVRSRQGENGYTF
>TRBV9|NA|TRBJ2-3|NA
TGTGCCAGCAGCGCCGGGGATACGCAGTATTTT
CASSAGDTQYF
>TRBV7-9|TRBD1|TRBJ2-7|NA
TGTGCCAGCAGCCCGACAGGGGGTGGGTACGAGCAGTACTTC
CASSPTGGGYEQYF
>TRBV15|NA|TRBJ1-2|NA
TGTGCCACCAGCGTTGACAGGACTTATGGCTACACCTTC
CATSVDRTYGYTF
>TRBV7-9|TRBD2|TRBJ2-7|NA
TGTGCCAGCAGCTTAGCGGTAGTAGCGGGACCCTACGAGCAGTACTTC
CASSLAVVAGPYEQYF
>TRBV14|NA|TRBJ2-3|NA
TGTGCCAGCAGCCAAGATCTCGGGGGATCTAGCACAGATACGCAGTATTTT
CASSQDLGGSSTDTQYF
>TRBV6-1|NA|TRBJ2-5|NA
TGTGCCAGCAGTGAAGCCCAGGGGCGACAAGAGACCCAGTACTTC
CASSEAQGRQETQYF
>TRBV4-1|NA|TRBJ2-1|NA
TGCGCCAGCAGCATTGAAAGGGTTAGCTCCTACAATGAGCAGTTCTTC
CASSIERVSSYNEQFF
>TRBV7-9|NA|TRBJ2-1|NA
TGTGCCAGCAGTTTCCAAACAGCGTACAATGAGCAGTTCTTC
CASSFQTAYNEQFF
>TRBV11-2|NA|TRBJ1-3|NA
TGTGCCAGCAGCCCCCGCAACTCTGGAAACACCATATATTTT
CASSPRNSGNTIYF
>TRBV7-7|TRBD1|TRBJ1-2|NA
TGTGCCAGCAGCCAACAAACCTTAAAAGGGACAGACTATGGCTACACCTTC
CASSQQTLKGTDYGYTF
>TRBV5-1|NA|TRBJ1-4|NA
TGCGCCAGCAGCTTGGGGGGGATAGGTGAAAAACTGTTTTTT
CASSLGGIGEKLFF
>TRBV5-6|NA|TRBJ1-2|NA
TGTGCCAGCAGCTTGTTTCGGCCAGACGCTAACTATGGCCACACCTTC
CASSLFRPDANYGHTF
>TRBV29-1|TRBD1|TRBJ2-7|NA
TGCAGCGTTGAGGGACAGGGGGCTGAGGAGCAGTACTTC
CSVEGQGAEEQYF
>TRBV15|NA|TRBJ1-2|NA
TGTGCCACCAGCATAGGGGGCTATGGCTACACCTTC
CATSIGGYGYTF
>TRBV18|NA|TRBJ1-1|NA
TGTGCCAGCTCACCTCTACCTTCGAACACTGAAGCTTTCTTT
CASSPLPSNTEAFF
>TRBV10-2|NA|TRBJ2-3|NA
TGCGCCAGCAGTGAGGGTATGGGGGAGTTAGGAGATACGCAGTATTTT
CASSEGMGELGDTQYF